The 8 T cell receptor beta chains in this list originate from one sample, sequenced in a study of blood T cell repertoires in COVID-19. Libraries were prepared by immunoSEQ multiplex PCR; TCRdb keeps only in-frame clonotypes and omits some of them. Among roughly 150,000 clones listed, more than 75% were seen once. Sequences were obtained from peripheral blood. These receptors were collected from a man in his late teens or twenties with acute or convalescent COVID-19.

V gene TRBV24-1 combines with J gene TRBJ2-6; a weak D match, TRBD1 (5 bases). V lost 6 bases to trimming and J lost 0 bases, with 14 bases between them. The length of the CDR3 is 17 residues. Germline assignment: CDR1 KGHDR and CDR2 SFDVKD. CDR3 sequence reads: CATSSWGTVSGANVLTF. The CDR3 nucleotides read TGTGCCACCAGTTCGTGGGGCACGGTCTCTGGGGCCAACGTCCTGACTTTC.

The chain uses TRBV9 and TRBJ2-5; the match to TRBD1 covers 9 bases. The germline V gene has CDR1 SGDLS and CDR2 YYNGEE. The CDR3 is 14 amino acids. J gave up 2 bases and V 3 bases, and 2 bases lay outside the gene matches. CDR3 bases: TGTGCCAGCAGCGCGGGACAGGGTCAAGAGACCCAGTACTTC. It codes for CASSAGQGQETQYF.

The rearrangement uses TRBV7-6 and TRBJ1-6; the D is unclear. Germline V lookup: CDR1 SGHVS, CDR2 FNYEAQ. V was clipped by 5 bases and J by 7 bases, with 12 bases between them. The CDR3 has 14 amino acids. The CDR3 protein is CASSLAEINSPLHF. CDR3 DNA: TGTGCCAGCAGCCTCGCGGAGATAAATTCACCCCTCCACTTT.

V and J are TRBV18 and TRBJ1-2; D is undetermined. CDR1 is KGHSH, CDR2 LQKENI, per germline. The CDR3 totals 14 residues. Trimming stripped 3 bases from V and 1 base from J, with 9 bases between. Here the CDR3 reads CASSPLGYNYGYTF. CDR3 sequence (DNA): TGTGCCAGCTCACCGCTAGGTTATAACTATGGCTACACCTTC.

This chain links TRBV15 with TRBJ1-1; D is uncertain. The ends were cut back, 5 bases at V and 5 bases at J, with 12 bases in the middle. The V gene's germline CDR1 is LNHNV and CDR2 YYDKDF (reference sequence). The CDR3 totals 13 residues. This CDR3 is CATSQWRETEAFF. Written as DNA, the CDR3 is TGTGCCACCAGCCAATGGAGGGAGACTGAAGCTTTCTTT.

This rearrangement joins TRBV20-1 to TRBJ1-1; maybe TRBD1 (6 bases). Germline values: CDR1 DFQATT, CDR2 SNEGSKA (reference sequence). The CDR3 has 11 amino acids. V lost 5 bases and J lost 8, with 12 bases in between. In DNA form, the CDR3 reads TGCAGTGCTGGACAGTTGGGCGAAGCTTTCTTT. This codes for CSAGQLGEAFF.

The J gene is TRBJ2-1, the V gene TRBV7-7; perhaps TRBD2 as D (6 bases). Germline CDR1 reads SSHAT; CDR2 reads FNYEAQ (reference sequence). This CDR3 has 16 amino acids. Trimming stripped 5 bases from V and 4 bases from J, with 18 bases between. The CDR3 is CASSLGWDSSYNEQFF. Written as DNA, the CDR3 is TGTGCCAGCAGCCTAGGTTGGGACTCGTCATACAATGAGCAGTTCTTC.

This clone was seen a single time. The CDR3 here is CASREQGAGANVLTF. The CDR3 bases are TGTGCCAGCAGGGAACAGGGGGCTGGGGCCAACGTCCTGACTTTC. The chain combines TRBV27 with TRBJ2-6, with TRBD1 matching over 8 bases. The germline gives CDR1 MNHEY, CDR2 SMNVEV (reference sequence). V lost 6 bases and J lost 2; bases outside the gene matches: 3. The length of the CDR3 is 15 residues.